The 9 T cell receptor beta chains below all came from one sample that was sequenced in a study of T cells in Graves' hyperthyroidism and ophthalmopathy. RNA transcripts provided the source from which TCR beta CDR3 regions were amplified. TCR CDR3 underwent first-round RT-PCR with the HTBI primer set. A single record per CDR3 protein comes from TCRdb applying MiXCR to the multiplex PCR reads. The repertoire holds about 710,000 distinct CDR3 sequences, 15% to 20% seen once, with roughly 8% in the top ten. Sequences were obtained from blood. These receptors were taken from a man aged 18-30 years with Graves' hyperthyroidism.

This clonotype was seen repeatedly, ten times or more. The CDR3 here is CSALGTLIEQYF. The CDR3 region has the DNA TGCAGTGCCCTCGGGACTTTAATAGAGCAGTACTTC. The rearrangement links TRBV20-1 to TRBJ2-7, with D perhaps TRBD2 (6 bases). CDR3 length: 12 residues. V shed 6 bases and J shed 7 bases, with 16 bases lying between them. Germline-derived CDR1 and CDR2 are DFQATT and SNEGSKA (reference sequence).

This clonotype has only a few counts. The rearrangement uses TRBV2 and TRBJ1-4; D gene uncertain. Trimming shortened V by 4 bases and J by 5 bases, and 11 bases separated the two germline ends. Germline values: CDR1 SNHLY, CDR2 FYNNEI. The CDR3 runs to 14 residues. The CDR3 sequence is CASSVRQENEKLFF. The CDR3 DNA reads TGTGCCAGCAGTGTTCGGCAGGAAAATGAAAAACTGTTTTTT.

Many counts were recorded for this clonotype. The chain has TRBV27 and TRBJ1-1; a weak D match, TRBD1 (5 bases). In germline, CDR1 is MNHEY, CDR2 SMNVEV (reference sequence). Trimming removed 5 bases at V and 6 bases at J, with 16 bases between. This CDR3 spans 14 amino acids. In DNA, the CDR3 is TGTGCCAGCAGTGCCAAATATGGGGGTCCTGAAGCTTTCTTT. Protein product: CASSAKYGGPEAFF.

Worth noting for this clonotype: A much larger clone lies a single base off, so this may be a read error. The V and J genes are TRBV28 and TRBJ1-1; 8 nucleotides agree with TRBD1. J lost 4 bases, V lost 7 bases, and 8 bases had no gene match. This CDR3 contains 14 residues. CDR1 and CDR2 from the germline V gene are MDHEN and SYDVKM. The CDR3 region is CASTRQGRSTEAFF. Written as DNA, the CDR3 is TGTGCCAGCACGCGACAGGGGAGGAGCACTGAAGCTTTCTTT.

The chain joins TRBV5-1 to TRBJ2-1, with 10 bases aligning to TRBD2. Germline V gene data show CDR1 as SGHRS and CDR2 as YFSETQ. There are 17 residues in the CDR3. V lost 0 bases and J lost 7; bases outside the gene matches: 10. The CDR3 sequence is CASSLAPSGRIGNEQFF. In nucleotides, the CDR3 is TGCGCCAGCAGCTTGGCCCCTAGCGGGAGAATAGGGAATGAGCAGTTCTTC.

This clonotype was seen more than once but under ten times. For the CDR3, the DNA is TGTGCCATCAGTGATTTGCGGGAGAGGACCTACGAGCAGTACTTC. Its translation is CAISDLRERTYEQYF. This chain connects TRBV10-3 to TRBJ2-7; 7 nucleotides agree with TRBD2. The CDR3 consists of 15 residues. CDR1 and CDR2 from the germline V gene are ENHRY and SYGVKD. After removal of 3 bases from V and 2 bases from J, the junction contained 7 bases not matched to a gene.

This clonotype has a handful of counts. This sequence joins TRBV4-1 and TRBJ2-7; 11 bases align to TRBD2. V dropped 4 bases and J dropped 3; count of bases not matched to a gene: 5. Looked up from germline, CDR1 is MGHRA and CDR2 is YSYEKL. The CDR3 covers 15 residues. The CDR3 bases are TGCGCCAGCAGCCTTAGCGGGAGGGACCACTACGAGCAGTACTTC. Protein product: CASSLSGRDHYEQYF.

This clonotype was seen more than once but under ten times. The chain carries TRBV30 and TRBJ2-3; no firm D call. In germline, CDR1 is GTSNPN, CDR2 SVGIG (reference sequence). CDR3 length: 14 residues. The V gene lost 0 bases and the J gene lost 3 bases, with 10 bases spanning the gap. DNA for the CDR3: TGTGCCTGGAGTGTAAATCTTGGGACAGATACGCAGTATTTT. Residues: CAWSVNLGTDTQYF.

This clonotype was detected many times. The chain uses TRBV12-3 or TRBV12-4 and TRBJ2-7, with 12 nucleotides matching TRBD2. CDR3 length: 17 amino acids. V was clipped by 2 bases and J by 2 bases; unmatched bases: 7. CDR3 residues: CASSLSFLAGGPYEQYF. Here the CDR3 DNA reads TGTGCCAGCAGTTTATCTTTCCTAGCGGGAGGGCCCTACGAGCAGTACTTC.